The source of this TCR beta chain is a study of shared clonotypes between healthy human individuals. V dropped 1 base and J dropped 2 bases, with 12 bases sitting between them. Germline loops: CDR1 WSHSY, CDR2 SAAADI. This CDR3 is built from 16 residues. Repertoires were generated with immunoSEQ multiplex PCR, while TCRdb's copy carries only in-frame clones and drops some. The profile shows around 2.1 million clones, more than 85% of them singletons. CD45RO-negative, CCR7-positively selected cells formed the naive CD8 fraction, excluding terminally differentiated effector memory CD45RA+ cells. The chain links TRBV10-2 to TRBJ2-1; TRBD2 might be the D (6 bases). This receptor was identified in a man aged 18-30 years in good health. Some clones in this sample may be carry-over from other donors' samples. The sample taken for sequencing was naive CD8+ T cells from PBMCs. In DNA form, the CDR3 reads TGCGCCAGCAGTGAGTTAACGGGAGAGGCCTACAATGAGCAGTTCTTC. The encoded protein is CASSELTGEAYNEQFF.